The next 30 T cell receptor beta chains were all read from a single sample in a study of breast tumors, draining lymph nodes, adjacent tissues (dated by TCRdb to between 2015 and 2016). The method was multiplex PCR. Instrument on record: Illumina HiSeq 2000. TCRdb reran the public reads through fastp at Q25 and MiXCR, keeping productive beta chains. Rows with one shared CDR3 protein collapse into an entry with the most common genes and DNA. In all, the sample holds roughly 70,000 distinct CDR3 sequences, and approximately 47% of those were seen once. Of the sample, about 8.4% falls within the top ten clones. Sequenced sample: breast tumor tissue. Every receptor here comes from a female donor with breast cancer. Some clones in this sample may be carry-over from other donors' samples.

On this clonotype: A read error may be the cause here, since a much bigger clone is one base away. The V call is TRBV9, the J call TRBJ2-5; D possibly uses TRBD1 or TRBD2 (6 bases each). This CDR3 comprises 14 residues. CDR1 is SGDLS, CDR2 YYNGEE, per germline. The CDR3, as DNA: TGTGCCAGCAGCGTAGAGGGGCAGGGGAGGACCCAGTCCTTC. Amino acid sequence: CASSVEGQGRTQSF.

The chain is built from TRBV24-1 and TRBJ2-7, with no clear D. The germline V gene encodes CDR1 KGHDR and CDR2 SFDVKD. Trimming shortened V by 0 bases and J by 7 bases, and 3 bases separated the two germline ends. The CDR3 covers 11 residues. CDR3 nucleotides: TGTGCCACCAGTGATTTGGGTGAGCAGTACTTC. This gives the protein CATSDLGEQYF.

CDR3 DNA: TGTGCCAGCAGCGGACTAGCGGGAGATGTCTACGAGCAGTACTTC. This codes for CASSGLAGDVYEQYF. This chain uses TRBV7-2 with TRBJ2-7, with 13 bases fitting TRBD2. From germline, CDR1 is SGHTA and CDR2 FQGNSA. The CDR3 totals 15 residues. With 5 bases clipped from V and 3 bases from J, the junction kept 4 bases outside the gene matches.

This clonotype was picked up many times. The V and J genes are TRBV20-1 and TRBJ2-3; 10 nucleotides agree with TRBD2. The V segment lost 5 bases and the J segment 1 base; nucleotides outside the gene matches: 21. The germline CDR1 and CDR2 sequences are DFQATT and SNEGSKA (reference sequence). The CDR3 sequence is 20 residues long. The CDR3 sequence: CSAATPGLAWIFAGTDTQYF. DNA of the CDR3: TGCAGTGCTGCGACACCGGGACTAGCGTGGATTTTTGCCGGCACAGATACGCAGTATTTT.

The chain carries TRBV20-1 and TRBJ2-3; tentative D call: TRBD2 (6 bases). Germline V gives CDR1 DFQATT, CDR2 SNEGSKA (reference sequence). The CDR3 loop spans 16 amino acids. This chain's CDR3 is CRARASGGRTSDTQYF. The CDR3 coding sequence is TGCAGAGCAAGGGCGTCGGGTGGGAGGACGTCAGATACGCAGTATTTT.

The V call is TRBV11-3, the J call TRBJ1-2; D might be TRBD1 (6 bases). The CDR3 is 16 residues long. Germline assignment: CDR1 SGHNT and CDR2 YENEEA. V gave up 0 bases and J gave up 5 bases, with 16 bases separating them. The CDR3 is CASSLEGRQGQYGYTF. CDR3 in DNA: TGTGCCAGCAGCTTAGAGGGTCGGCAGGGGCAATATGGCTACACCTTC.

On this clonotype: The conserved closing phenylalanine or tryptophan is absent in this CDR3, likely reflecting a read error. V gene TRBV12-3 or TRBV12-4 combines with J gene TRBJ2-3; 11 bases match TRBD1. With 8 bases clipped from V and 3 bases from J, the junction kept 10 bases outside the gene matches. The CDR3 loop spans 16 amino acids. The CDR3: CASGRDRGAGTDTQYL. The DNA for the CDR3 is TGTGCCAGCGGACGGGACAGGGGGGCTGGAACAGATACGCAGTATTTG.

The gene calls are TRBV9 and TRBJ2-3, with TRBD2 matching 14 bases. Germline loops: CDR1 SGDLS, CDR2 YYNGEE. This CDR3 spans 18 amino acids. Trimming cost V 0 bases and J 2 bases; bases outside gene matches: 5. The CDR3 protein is CASSVGTSGGQYTDTQYF. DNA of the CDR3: TGTGCCAGCAGCGTAGGGACTAGCGGGGGGCAGTACACAGATACGCAGTATTTT.

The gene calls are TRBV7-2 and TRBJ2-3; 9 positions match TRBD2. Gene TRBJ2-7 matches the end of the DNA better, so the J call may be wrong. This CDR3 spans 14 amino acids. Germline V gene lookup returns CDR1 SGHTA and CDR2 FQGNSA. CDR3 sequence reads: CASALAGVSYEQYF. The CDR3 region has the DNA TGTGCCAGCGCTTTAGCGGGAGTATCTTACGAGCAGTACTTC.

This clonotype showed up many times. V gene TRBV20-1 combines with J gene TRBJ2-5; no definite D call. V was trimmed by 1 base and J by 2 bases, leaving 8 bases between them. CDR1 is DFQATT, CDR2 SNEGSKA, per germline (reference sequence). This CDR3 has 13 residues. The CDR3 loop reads CSARAWQQETQYF. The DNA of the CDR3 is TGCAGTGCTAGAGCTTGGCAACAAGAGACCCAGTACTTC.

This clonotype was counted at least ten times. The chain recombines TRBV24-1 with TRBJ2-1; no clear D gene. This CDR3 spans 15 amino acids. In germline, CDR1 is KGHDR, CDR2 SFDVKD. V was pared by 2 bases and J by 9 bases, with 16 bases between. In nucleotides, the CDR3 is TGTGCCACCAGTGATTCCCGACGGGCGATACGTGAGCAGTTCTTC. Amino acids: CATSDSRRAIREQFF.

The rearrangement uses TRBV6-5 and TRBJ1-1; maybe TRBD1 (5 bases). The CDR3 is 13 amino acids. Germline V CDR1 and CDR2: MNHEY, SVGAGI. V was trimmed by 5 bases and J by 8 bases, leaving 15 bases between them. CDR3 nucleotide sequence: TGTGCCAGCAGTATTTCATGGCGGGGGGAAGCTTTCTTT. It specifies CASSISWRGEAFF.

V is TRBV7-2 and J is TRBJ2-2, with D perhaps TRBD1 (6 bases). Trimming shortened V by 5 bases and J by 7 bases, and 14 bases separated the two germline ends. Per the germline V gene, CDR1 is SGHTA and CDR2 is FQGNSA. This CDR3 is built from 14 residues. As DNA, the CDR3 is TGTGCCAGCAGCGCTAACAGGGTTGGCGGGGAGCTGTTTTTT. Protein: CASSANRVGGELFF.

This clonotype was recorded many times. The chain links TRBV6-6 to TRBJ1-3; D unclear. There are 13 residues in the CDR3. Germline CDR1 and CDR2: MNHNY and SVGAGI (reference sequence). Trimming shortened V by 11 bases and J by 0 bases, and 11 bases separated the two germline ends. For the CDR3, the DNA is TGTGCCGCCCAGGCAAACTCTGGAAACACCATATATTTT. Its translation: CAAQANSGNTIYF.

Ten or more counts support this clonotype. CDR3 amino acids: CASASPDRGAYGYTF. The CDR3 DNA sequence: TGTGCCAGCGCAAGCCCCGACAGGGGTGCCTATGGCTACACCTTC. The chain couples TRBV5-5 to TRBJ1-2; TRBD1 matches at 8 bases. Trimming at V came to 7 bases and at J to 4 bases, leaving 12 bases not matched to a gene. The germline V gene encodes CDR1 SGHKS and CDR2 YYEKEE (reference sequence). The CDR3 loop spans 15 amino acids.

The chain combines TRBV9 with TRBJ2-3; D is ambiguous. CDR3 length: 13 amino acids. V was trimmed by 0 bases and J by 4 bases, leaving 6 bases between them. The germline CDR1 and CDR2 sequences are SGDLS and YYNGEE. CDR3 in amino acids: CASSVDSPDTQYF. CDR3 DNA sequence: TGTGCCAGCAGCGTAGACAGCCCAGATACGCAGTATTTT. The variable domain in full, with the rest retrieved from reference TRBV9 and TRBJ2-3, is DSGVTQTPKHLITATGQRVTLRCSPRSGDLSVYWYQQSLDQGLQFLIQYYNGEERAKGNILERFSAQQFPDLHSELNLSSLELGDSALYFCASSVDSPDTQYFGPGTRLTVL.

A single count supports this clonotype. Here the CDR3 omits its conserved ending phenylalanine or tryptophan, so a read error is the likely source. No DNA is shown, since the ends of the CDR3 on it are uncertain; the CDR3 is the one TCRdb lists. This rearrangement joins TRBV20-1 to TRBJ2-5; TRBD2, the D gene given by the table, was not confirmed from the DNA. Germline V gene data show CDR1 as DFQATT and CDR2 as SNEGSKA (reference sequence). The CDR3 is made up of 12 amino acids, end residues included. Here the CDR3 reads CSARPSGGPGVV.

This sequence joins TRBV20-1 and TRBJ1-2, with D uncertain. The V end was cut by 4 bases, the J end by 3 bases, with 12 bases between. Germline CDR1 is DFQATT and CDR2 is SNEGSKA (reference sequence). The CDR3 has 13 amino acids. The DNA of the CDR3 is TGCAGTGCTACCCATCCCTTCGACTATGGCTACACCTTC. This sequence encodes CSATHPFDYGYTF.

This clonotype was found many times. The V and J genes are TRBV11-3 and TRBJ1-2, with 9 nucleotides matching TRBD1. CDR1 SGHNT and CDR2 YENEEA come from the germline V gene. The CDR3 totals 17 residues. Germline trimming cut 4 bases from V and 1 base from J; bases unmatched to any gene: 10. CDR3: CASSSRARTGDNYGYTF. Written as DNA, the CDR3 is TGTGCCAGCAGCTCTAGGGCCCGGACAGGGGATAACTATGGCTACACCTTC.

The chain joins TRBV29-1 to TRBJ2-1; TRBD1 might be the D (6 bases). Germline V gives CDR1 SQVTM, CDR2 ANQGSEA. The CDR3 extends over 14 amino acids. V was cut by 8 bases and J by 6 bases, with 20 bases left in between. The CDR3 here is CSLADWGRPNEQFF. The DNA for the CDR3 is TGCAGCTTGGCCGACTGGGGGCGACCCAATGAGCAGTTCTTC.

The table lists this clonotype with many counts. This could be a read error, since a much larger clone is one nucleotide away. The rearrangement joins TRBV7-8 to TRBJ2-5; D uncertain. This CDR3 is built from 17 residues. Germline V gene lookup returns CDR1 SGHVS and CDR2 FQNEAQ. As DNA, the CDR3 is TGTGCCAGCAGCTTAGGGGCCCAACCGACTTTCCAAGAGCCCCAGTACTTC. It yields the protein CASSLGAQPTFQEPQYF.

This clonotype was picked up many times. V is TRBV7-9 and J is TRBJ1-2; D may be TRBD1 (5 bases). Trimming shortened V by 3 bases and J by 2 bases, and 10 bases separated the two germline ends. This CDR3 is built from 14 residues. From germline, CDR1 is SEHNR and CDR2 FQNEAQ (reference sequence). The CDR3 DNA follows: TGTGCCAGCAGCTTGTACAGGCGGAACTATGGCTACACCTTC. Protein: CASSLYRRNYGYTF.

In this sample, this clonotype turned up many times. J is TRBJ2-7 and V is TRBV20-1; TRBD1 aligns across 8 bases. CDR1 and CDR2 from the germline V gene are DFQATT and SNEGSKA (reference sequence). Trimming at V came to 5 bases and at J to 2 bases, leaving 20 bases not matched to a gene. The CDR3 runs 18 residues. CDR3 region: CSALDRDALSGHTYEQYF. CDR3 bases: TGCAGTGCTCTGGACAGGGATGCTTTAAGTGGTCATACCTACGAGCAGTACTTC.

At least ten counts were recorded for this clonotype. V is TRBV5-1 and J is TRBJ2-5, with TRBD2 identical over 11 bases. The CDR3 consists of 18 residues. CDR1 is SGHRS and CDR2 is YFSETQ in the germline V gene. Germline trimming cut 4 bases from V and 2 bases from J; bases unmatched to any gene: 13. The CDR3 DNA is TGCGCCAGCAGCCCCGTGGGACTAGCGGTCCTCTTACAAGAGACCCAGTACTTC. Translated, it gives CASSPVGLAVLLQETQYF.

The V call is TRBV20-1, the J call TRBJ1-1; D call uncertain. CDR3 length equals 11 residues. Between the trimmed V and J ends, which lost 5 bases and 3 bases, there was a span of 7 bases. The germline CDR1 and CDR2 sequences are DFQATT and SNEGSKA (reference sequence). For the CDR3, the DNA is TGCAGTGCTTCGGGGTACACTGAAGCTTTCTTT. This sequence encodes CSASGYTEAFF.

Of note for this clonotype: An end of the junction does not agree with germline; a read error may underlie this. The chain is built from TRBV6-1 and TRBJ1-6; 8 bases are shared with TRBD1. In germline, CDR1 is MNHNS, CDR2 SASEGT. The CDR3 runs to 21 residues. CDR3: CASSTRRQGYPLSSYNSLLHF. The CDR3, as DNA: TGTGCCAGCAGTACCCGCAGACAGGGGTATCCCCTAAGCTCCTATAATTCACTCCTCCACTTT.

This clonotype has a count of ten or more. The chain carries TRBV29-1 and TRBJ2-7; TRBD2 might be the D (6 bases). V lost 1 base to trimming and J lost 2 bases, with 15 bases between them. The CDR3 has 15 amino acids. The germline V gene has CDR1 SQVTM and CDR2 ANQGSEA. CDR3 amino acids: CSVEVGTFYPYEQYF. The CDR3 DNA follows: TGCAGCGTTGAAGTCGGGACTTTCTACCCCTACGAGCAGTACTTC.

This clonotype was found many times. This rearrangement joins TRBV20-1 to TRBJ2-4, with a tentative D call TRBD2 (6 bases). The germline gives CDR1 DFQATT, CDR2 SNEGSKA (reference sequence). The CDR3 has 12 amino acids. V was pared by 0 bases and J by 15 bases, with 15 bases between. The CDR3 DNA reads TGCAGTGCTAGAGATCTGTGGGAGGCTGGGTACTTC. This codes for CSARDLWEAGYF.

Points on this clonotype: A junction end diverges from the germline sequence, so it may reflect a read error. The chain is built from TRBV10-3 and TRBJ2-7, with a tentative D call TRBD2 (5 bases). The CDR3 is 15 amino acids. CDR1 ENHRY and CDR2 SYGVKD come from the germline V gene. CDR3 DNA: TGTGCCATCAGTGAGTCGGGTGAGGGCTCCTACGAGCAATACTTC. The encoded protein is CAISESGEGSYEQYF.

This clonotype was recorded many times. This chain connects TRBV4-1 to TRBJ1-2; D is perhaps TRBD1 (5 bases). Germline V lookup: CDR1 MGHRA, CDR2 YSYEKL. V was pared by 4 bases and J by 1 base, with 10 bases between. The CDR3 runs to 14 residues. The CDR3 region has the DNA TGCGCCAGCAGCCCCCAGAGGGGTAACTATGGCTACACCTTC. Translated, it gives CASSPQRGNYGYTF.